These 18 T cell receptor beta chains originate from one sample sequenced in a study of OX40 agonist ivuxolimab in advanced cancers. Sequenced by immunoSEQ multiplex PCR; TCRdb stores in-frame clones only, minus some. The table shows some 42,000 clones, with 70% to 90% occurring only once. This material consisted of CD4+ or CD8+ T cells sorted from blood, taken in a trial of the OX40 agonist ivuxolimab. The source is an adult with an advanced solid tumor such as melanoma, head and neck, liver or kidney cancer.

A single count supports this clone. The chain recombines TRBV27 with TRBJ2-6; no clear D gene. The CDR3 runs 13 residues. The germline V gene has CDR1 MNHEY and CDR2 SMNVEV (reference sequence). V lost 4 bases, J lost 3 bases, and 4 bases lay in between. The CDR3 loop reads CASSSLGANVLTF. The CDR3 DNA reads as TGTGCCAGCAGTTCGCTTGGGGCCAACGTCCTGACTTTC.

The chain couples TRBV28 to TRBJ1-4; 7 bases are a match to TRBD1. V lost 6 bases, J lost 7 bases, and 11 bases stayed unmatched. This CDR3 spans 15 amino acids. The V gene's germline CDR1 is MDHEN and CDR2 SYDVKM. This chain's CDR3 is CASRQRQGRIEKLFF. The CDR3 bases are TGTGCCAGCAGACAAAGACAGGGCCGAATTGAAAAACTGTTTTTT.

The genes are TRBV5-5 and TRBJ1-2; D ambiguous. The germline V and J ends were trimmed by 0 bases and 1 base, with 7 bases remaining between them. The CDR3 is 14 residues long. Germline-derived CDR1 and CDR2 are SGHKS and YYEKEE (reference sequence). As DNA, the CDR3 is TGTGCCAGCAGCTTGGAACAGATTAACTATGGCTACACCTTC. The encoded protein is CASSLEQINYGYTF.

The chain is built from TRBV6-5 and TRBJ1-1; no clear D. V lost 2 bases and J 1 base, leaving 5 bases between the germline ends. Germline CDR1 reads MNHEY; CDR2 reads SVGAGI. The CDR3 runs 13 residues. The CDR3 loop is CASSYQQNTEAFF. The CDR3 nucleotides read TGTGCCAGCAGTTACCAACAGAACACTGAAGCTTTCTTT.

This sequence joins TRBV4-2 and TRBJ2-2; TRBD2 matches 9 bases. This CDR3 comprises 18 residues. Per germline, CDR1 LGHNA and CDR2 YNFKEQ. With 0 bases clipped from V and 2 bases from J, the junction kept 7 bases outside the gene matches. In nucleotides, the CDR3 is TGTGCCAGCAGCCAAGATCGGGGGCTAGCGGGAAACACCGGGGAGCTGTTTTTT. Residues: CASSQDRGLAGNTGELFF.

The V call is TRBV9, the J call TRBJ2-3; the D gene is possibly TRBD2 (6 bases). There are 17 residues in the CDR3. V was clipped by 4 bases and J by 4 bases, with 22 bases between them. Germline V gene lookup returns CDR1 SGDLS and CDR2 YYNGEE. CDR3 amino acids: CASSSPRDPLLPDTQYF. CDR3 DNA: TGTGCCAGCAGCTCACCGCGGGACCCACTATTACCAGATACGCAGTATTTT.

The V gene is TRBV28, the J gene TRBJ1-6; D is perhaps TRBD1 (5 bases). This CDR3 is built from 15 residues. Germline-derived CDR1 and CDR2 are MDHEN and SYDVKM. V was shortened by 6 bases and J by 7 bases, with 16 bases between the two germline ends. CDR3 residues: CASRSHSGGNSPLHF. The CDR3 bases are TGTGCCAGCAGATCCCACTCGGGGGGAAATTCACCCCTCCACTTT.

The chain combines TRBV14 with TRBJ2-1; the match to TRBD2 covers 10 bases. Germline loops: CDR1 SGHDN, CDR2 FVKESK. This CDR3 contains 14 residues. J lost 8 bases, V lost 2 bases, and 3 bases had no gene match. The CDR3 DNA sequence: TGTGCCAGCAGCCAAATAGCGGGGGGTTATGAGCAGTTCTTC. It translates to CASSQIAGGYEQFF.

The chain joins TRBV6-1 to TRBJ1-5; D gene ambiguous. Germline CDR1 is MNHNS and CDR2 is SASEGT. Trimming took 2 bases from V and 1 from J, leaving 9 bases between them. This CDR3 spans 15 amino acids. CDR3 protein: CASSEWAESNQPQHF. In DNA form, the CDR3 reads TGTGCCAGCAGTGAATGGGCGGAGAGCAATCAGCCCCAGCATTTT.

A remark on this clone: The sample carries other DNA sequences with the same CDR3. This chain connects TRBV2 to TRBJ1-1, with 9 bases lining up with TRBD1. V was clipped by 5 bases and J by 0 bases; unmatched bases: 4. There are 15 residues in the CDR3. Germline values: CDR1 SNHLY, CDR2 FYNNEI. The CDR3 loop is CASSTGQGMNTEAFF. The CDR3 DNA sequence: TGTGCCAGCAGTACGGGACAGGGAATGAACACTGAAGCTTTCTTT.

The CDR3 DNA reads as TGTGCCAGCAGCTCGGGACAGGGCTCCTACAATGAGCAGTTCTTC. Protein: CASSSGQGSYNEQFF. V is TRBV2 and J is TRBJ2-1; 9 bases agree with TRBD1. CDR3 length equals 15 residues. Germline CDR1 is SNHLY and CDR2 is FYNNEI. The junction had 3 bases not matched to a gene; V was cut back by 6 bases and J by 0 bases.

V is TRBV11-2 and J is TRBJ1-3; no clear D. The CDR3 totals 11 residues. CDR1 SGHAT and CDR2 FQNNGV come from the germline V gene. V was cut by 1 base and J by 6 bases, with 1 base left in between. The CDR3 nucleotides read TGTGCCAGCAGCTTAGTAAACACCATATATTTT. Its protein product is CASSLVNTIYF.

V is TRBV28 and J is TRBJ2-3; D unresolved. Germline values: CDR1 MDHEN, CDR2 SYDVKM. V lost 3 bases and J 5 bases, leaving 6 bases between the germline ends. The CDR3 is 12 amino acids. In nucleotides, the CDR3 is TGTGCCAGCAGTTTCCCCGGAGATACGCAGTATTTT. Protein: CASSFPGDTQYF.

The chain has TRBV11-1 and TRBJ2-5; D is unclear. V dropped 2 bases and J dropped 5 bases, with 12 bases sitting between them. CDR3 length: 14 residues. CDR1 SGHAT and CDR2 FQDESV come from the germline V gene (reference sequence). Here the CDR3 reads CASSLPDVKETQYF. The CDR3, as DNA: TGTGCCAGCAGCTTACCCGACGTGAAGGAGACCCAGTACTTC.

V is TRBV19 and J is TRBJ2-7; D tentatively fits TRBD1 or TRBD2 (5 bases each). This CDR3 spans 13 amino acids. CDR1 is LNHDA, CDR2 SQIVND, per germline (reference sequence). Trimming cost V 7 bases and J 2 bases, with 12 bases left between them. CDR3 in DNA: TGTGCCAGTACTCCCGGGACGGCCTACGAGCAGTACTTC. It codes for CASTPGTAYEQYF. Combining the CDR3 with reference TRBV19 and TRBJ2-7 gives the whole variable domain DGGITQSPKYLFRKEGQNVTLSCEQNLNHDAMYWYRQDPGQGLRLIYYSQIVNDFQKGDIAEGYSVSREKKESFPLTVTSAQKNPTAFYLCASTPGTAYEQYFGPGTRLTVT.

The chain has TRBV4-1 and TRBJ1-5; D may be TRBD1 (6 bases). The CDR3 is 15 amino acids. The germline V gene has CDR1 MGHRA and CDR2 YSYEKL. Trimming pared 4 bases from V and 4 bases from J, leaving 14 bases between. The CDR3: CASSRIQGGNQPQHF. DNA for the CDR3: TGCGCCAGCAGCCGCATACAGGGTGGGAATCAGCCCCAGCATTTT.

The CDR3 sequence: CASSFKPGQLNEKLFF. CDR3 nucleotides: TGCGCCAGCAGCTTCAAACCGGGACAGCTTAATGAAAAACTGTTTTTT. The gene calls are TRBV5-1 and TRBJ1-4; 7 nucleotides line up with TRBD1. From germline, CDR1 is SGHRS and CDR2 YFSETQ. This CDR3 comprises 16 residues. The J segment lost 4 bases and the V segment lost 2 bases, leaving 8 bases of the junction unmatched.

About this clone: A far larger clone lies a single base away; this is likely a read error. Other DNA sequences from this sample encode an identical CDR3 as well. As DNA, the CDR3 is TGCGCCAGCAGAGAGGAGAACACCGAAGCTTTCTTT. Its protein is CASREENTEAFF. This sequence joins TRBV5-1 and TRBJ1-1; no definite D call. Germline CDR1 and CDR2: SGHRS and YFSETQ. The CDR3 runs to 12 residues.